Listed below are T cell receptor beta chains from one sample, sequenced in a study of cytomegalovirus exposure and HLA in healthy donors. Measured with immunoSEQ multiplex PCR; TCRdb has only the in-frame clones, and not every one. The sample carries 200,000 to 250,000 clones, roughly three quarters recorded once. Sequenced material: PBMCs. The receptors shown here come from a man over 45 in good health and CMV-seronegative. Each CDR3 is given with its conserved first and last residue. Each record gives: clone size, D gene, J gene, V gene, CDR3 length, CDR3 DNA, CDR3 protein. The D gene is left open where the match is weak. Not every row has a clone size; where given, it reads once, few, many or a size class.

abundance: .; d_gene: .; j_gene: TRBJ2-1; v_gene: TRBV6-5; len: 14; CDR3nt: TGTGCCAGCAGTTACTCTGGGACTGCCCCGGAGCAGTTCTTC; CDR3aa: CASSYSGTAPEQFF
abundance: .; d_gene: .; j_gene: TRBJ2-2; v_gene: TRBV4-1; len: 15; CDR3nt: TGCGCCAGCAGCCAGCCCCATACGGGGACCGGGGAGCTGTTTTTT; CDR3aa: CASSQPHTGTGELFF
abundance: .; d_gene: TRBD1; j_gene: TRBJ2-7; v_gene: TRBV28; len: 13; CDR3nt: TGTGCCAGCACCCGACAGGGACCCTACGAGCAGTACTTC; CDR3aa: CASTRQGPYEQYF
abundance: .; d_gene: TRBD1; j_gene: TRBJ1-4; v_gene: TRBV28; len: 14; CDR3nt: TGTGCCAGCAGTTCAACAGGGGATGTAGAAAAACTGTTTTTT; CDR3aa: CASSSTGDVEKLFF
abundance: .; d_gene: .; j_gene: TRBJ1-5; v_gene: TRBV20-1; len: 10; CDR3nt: TGCAGTGCTGAGAGGGGGACCCAGCATTTT; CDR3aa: CSAERGTQHF
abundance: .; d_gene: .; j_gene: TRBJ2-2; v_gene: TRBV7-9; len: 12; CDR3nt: TGTGCCAGCAGCTTAGCCGCCGGGGAGCTGTTTTTT; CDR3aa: CASSLAAGELFF
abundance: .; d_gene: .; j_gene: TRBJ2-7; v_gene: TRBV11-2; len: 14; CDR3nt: TGTGCCAGCAGCTTAGCAGGCAGGTCCTACGAGCAGTACTTC; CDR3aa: CASSLAGRSYEQYF
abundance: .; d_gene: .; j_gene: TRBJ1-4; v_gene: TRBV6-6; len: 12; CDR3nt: TGTGCCAGCACCGCAGGTGGTGAAAAACTGTTTTTT; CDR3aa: CASTAGGEKLFF
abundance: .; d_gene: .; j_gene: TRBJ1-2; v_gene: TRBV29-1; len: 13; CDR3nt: TGCAGCGTTGCGGACTTCCCTAACTATGGCTACACCTTC; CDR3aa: CSVADFPNYGYTF
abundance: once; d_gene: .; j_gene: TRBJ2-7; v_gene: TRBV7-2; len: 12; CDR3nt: TGTGCCAGCAGTCGCGACAACTACGAGCAGTACTTC; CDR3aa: CASSRDNYEQYF
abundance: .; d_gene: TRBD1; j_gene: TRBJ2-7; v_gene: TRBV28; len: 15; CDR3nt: TGTGCCAGCAGTTTAGGGGGGACAGGTAAACACGAGCAGTACTTC; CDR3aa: CASSLGGTGKHEQYF
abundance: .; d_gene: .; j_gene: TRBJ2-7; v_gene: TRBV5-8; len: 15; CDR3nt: TGTGCCAGCAGCTTGGGTTCTAGCGTATACTACGAGCAGTACTTC; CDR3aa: CASSLGSSVYYEQYF
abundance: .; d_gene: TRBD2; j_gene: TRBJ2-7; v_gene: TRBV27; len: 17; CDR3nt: TGTGCCAGCAGTTCCCCGAGGCTAGCGGGAGTGACCCACGAGCAGTACTTC; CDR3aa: CASSSPRLAGVTHEQYF
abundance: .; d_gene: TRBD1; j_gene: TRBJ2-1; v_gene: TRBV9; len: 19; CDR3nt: TGTGCCAGCAGCGTAGGGACCTGGACAGGGATATCGGTATACAATGAGCAGTTCTTC; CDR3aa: CASSVGTWTGISVYNEQFF
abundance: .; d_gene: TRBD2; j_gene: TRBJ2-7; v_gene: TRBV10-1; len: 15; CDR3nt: TGCGCCAGCAGTGTCGGAGCGGGAGAGAGGTACGAGCAGTACTTC; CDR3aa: CASSVGAGERYEQYF
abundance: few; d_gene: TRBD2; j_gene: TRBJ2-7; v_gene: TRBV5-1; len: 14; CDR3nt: TGCGCCAGCAGTATGACTAGCGGCTCCTACGAGCAGTACTTC; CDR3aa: CASSMTSGSYEQYF
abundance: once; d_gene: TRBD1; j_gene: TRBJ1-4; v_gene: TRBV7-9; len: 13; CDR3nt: TGTGCCATCGGGGACAGTAATAATGAAAAACTGTTTTTT; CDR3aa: CAIGDSNNEKLFF
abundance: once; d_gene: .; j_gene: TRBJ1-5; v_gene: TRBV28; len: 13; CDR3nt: TGTGCCAGCGCCAAGGGGCGAAATCAGCCCCAGCATTTT; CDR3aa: CASAKGRNQPQHF
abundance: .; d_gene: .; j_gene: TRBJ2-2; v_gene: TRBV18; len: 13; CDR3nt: TGTGCCAGCTCACCACGCGATGGCGGGGAGCTGTTTTTT; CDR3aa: CASSPRDGGELFF